The 11 T cell receptor beta chains in this list originate from one sample, sequenced in a study of OX40 agonist ivuxolimab in advanced cancers. Data came from immunoSEQ multiplex PCR; TCRdb stores just in-frame clones and leaves some out. The table lists 26,000 or so clones, about nine tenths of them singletons. Sample: CD4+ or CD8+ T cells sorted from blood, taken in a trial of the OX40 agonist ivuxolimab. The receptors were sampled from an adult with an advanced solid tumor such as melanoma, head and neck, liver or kidney cancer.

V and J are TRBV5-8 and TRBJ2-5, with 9 bases identical to TRBD2. The J call may not be correct, given that the DNA end is closer to TRBJ2-7. Germline values: CDR1 SGHTS, CDR2 YDEGEE. This CDR3 comprises 15 residues. The CDR3 DNA reads as TGTGCCAGCACCTTAGGGGATAGCGGGAGCTACGAGCAGTACTTC. This translates into CASTLGDSGSYEQYF.

The rearrangement uses TRBV11-2 and TRBJ2-1; unclear D gene. V lost 5 bases to trimming and J lost 3 bases, with 20 bases between them. The germline V gene has CDR1 SGHAT and CDR2 FQNNGV. The CDR3 runs 17 residues. The CDR3 region is CASSPTPSGFFYNEQFF. CDR3 nucleotide sequence: TGTGCCAGCAGCCCTACGCCTTCTGGGTTTTTCTACAATGAGCAGTTCTTC.

The V gene is TRBV4-1, the J gene TRBJ2-7; D might be TRBD2 (5 bases). The germline V and J ends were trimmed by 5 bases and 5 bases, with 13 bases remaining between them. Germline V CDR1 and CDR2: MGHRA, YSYEKL. CDR3 length equals 13 residues. The CDR3: CASSSSDKNEQYF. The CDR3 nucleotides are TGCGCCAGCAGCAGTAGCGACAAGAACGAGCAGTACTTC.

The chain links TRBV5-6 to TRBJ1-6, with 8 bases lining up with TRBD1. V lost 0 bases, J lost 5 bases, and 4 bases stayed unmatched. Germline CDR1 and CDR2: SGHDT and YYEEEE. The CDR3 has 16 residues. This CDR3 reads CASSLVRQGHNSPLHF. CDR3 nucleotide sequence: TGTGCCAGCAGCTTGGTCCGACAGGGGCATAATTCACCCCTCCACTTT.

This sequence joins TRBV9 and TRBJ2-1, with D perhaps TRBD2 (5 bases). Trimming left V 1 base short and J 5 bases short, with 13 bases between. Germline V gives CDR1 SGDLS, CDR2 YYNGEE. This CDR3 is built from 15 residues. DNA for the CDR3: TGTGCCAGCAGCGTACCCCCGGGAAGTGACAATGAGCAGTTCTTC. This codes for CASSVPPGSDNEQFF.

The J gene is TRBJ1-5, the V gene TRBV2; a weak D match, TRBD1 (5 bases). Germline values: CDR1 SNHLY, CDR2 FYNNEI. V lost 4 bases and J lost 0, with 16 bases in between. The CDR3 covers 17 residues. For the CDR3, the DNA is TGTGCCAGCAGTGTTTCTACGGGACTGTATAGCAATCAGCCCCAGCATTTT. This translates into CASSVSTGLYSNQPQHF. The full variable domain, completed using reference TRBV2 and TRBJ1-5, is EPEVTQTPSHQVTQMGQEVILRCVPISNHLYFYWYRQILGQKVEFLVSFYNNEISEKSEIFDDQFSVERPDGSNFTLKIRSTKLEDSAMYFCASSVSTGLYSNQPQHFGDGTRLSIL.

This chain connects TRBV6-5 to TRBJ2-1; no clear D gene. CDR1 MNHEY and CDR2 SVGAGI come from the germline V gene. With 2 bases removed from V and 5 bases from J, the gap between germline ends came to 7 bases. This CDR3 region has 13 residues. CDR3 sequence (DNA): TGTGCCAGCAGTTACCAGATAGACAATGAGCAGTTCTTC. This gives the protein CASSYQIDNEQFF.

The chain recombines TRBV19 with TRBJ2-1; 7 bases agree with TRBD2. This CDR3 spans 15 amino acids. With 3 bases clipped from V and 0 bases from J, the junction kept 2 bases outside the gene matches. The germline gives CDR1 LNHDA, CDR2 SQIVND (reference sequence). CDR3 in amino acids: CASSMGGSSYNEQFF. CDR3 nucleotides: TGTGCCAGTAGTATGGGCGGGAGCTCCTACAATGAGCAGTTCTTC. Full variable domain (missing parts from reference TRBV19 and TRBJ2-1): DGGITQSPKYLFRKEGQNVTLSCEQNLNHDAMYWYRQDPGQGLRLIYYSQIVNDFQKGDIAEGYSVSREKKESFPLTVTSAQKNPTAFYLCASSMGGSSYNEQFFGPGTRLTVL.

This sequence joins TRBV7-8 and TRBJ2-3; D is unclear. In germline, CDR1 is SGHVS, CDR2 FQNEAQ. V lost 4 bases, J lost 3 bases, and 20 bases lay in between. CDR3 length: 17 amino acids. In DNA form, the CDR3 reads TGTGCCAGCAGCTCTCGGAAAAGCGCCTCTAGGACAGATACGCAGTATTTT. This encodes CASSSRKSASRTDTQYF.

Note on this clone: Its ends do not fully match the called genes, so a read error is possible. The chain recombines TRBV6-1 with TRBJ2-7; D not certain. Germline V gene data show CDR1 as MNHNS and CDR2 as SASEGT. The CDR3 totals 11 residues. CDR3 protein: CAISREAEQYF. Here the CDR3 DNA reads TGTGCCATCAGTCGTGAAGCCGAGCAGTACTTC.

The J gene is TRBJ1-2, the V gene TRBV27, with TRBD1 identical over 12 bases. The CDR3 loop spans 16 amino acids. J was trimmed by 5 bases and V by 4 bases; bases with no gene match: 8. Germline CDR1 reads MNHEY; CDR2 reads SMNVEV (reference sequence). The CDR3 loop reads CASSSPGQGAGYGYTF. CDR3 sequence (DNA): TGTGCCAGCAGTTCTCCGGGACAGGGGGCCGGGTATGGCTACACCTTC.